This TCR beta chain was sequenced in a study of Ad26.COV2.S vaccination and SARS-CoV-2 variants. For the study at large: Donor was one of the participants in the Ad26.COV2.S arm of the COV1001 trial. Whole-study findings and limits: Placebo recipients showed lower spike-specific TCR breadth than vaccinees.

As for treatment: roughly 20 received Ad26.COV2.S at low or high dose, single or two shots; five or six received placebo; per-sample allocation not given. The investigators took samples on day 63 after the first vaccine or placebo injection. Note on this clone: Its specificity is not known.

Repertoires were generated with immunoSEQ multiplex PCR, while TCRdb's copy carries only in-frame clones and drops some. Among over 300,000 clones listed, 83% were seen once. Germline V gives CDR1 SGHRS, CDR2 YFSETQ. This CDR3 is 16 amino acids long. The junction had 10 bases not matched to a gene; V was cut back by 4 bases and J by 3 bases. Material: peripheral blood, obtained in a trial of Ad26.COV2.S vaccine versus placebo. The J gene is TRBJ2-1, the V gene TRBV5-1, with TRBD1 matching 7 bases. This receptor was taken from a person between 18 and 65 years old who received the Ad26.COV2.S COVID-19 vaccine or a placebo. CDR3 coding DNA: TGCGCCAGCAGCAGAACCGGGACAGACATCTACAATGAGCAGTTCTTC. It is translated as CASSRTGTDIYNEQFF.